This T cell receptor (beta chain) is from a study of blood T cells in healthy people across ages. Study overall: T cells yielded about one barcoded beta molecule per two cells through template switching.

Total RNA extracted from each sample amounted to at least 5 micrograms. The second PCR ran about 6 to 11 cycles with a sample-barcoded 5' primer and J-beta primers. Each CDR3 protein is one row after TCRdb ran MiXCR on the 5' RACE reads. The sample contains more than 500,000 distinct CDR3 sequences, 27% of which appear only once. The clonotype comes from a woman in her 70s in good health. Sequencing used blood.

The CDR3 sequence: CACYDRGGGEKLFF. As DNA, the CDR3 is TGTGCCTGCTATGACAGGGGAGGTGGCGAAAAACTGTTTTTT. The V call is TRBV30, the J call TRBJ1-4, with TRBD1 identical over 8 bases. The germline CDR1 and CDR2 sequences are GTSNPN and SVGIG (reference sequence). The CDR3 sequence is 14 residues long. Losses at the gene ends were 6 bases for V and 8 bases for J; bases not matched to a gene: 11.